This T cell receptor (beta chain) was recovered during a study of T cell changes during pregnancy in multiple sclerosis. The CDR3 contains 13 residues. The V end lost 5 bases, the J end lost 11 bases, and 18 bases lay between the germline ends. Germline V gene sequence: CDR1 SGHTA, CDR2 FQGNSA. The repertoire was sequenced with immunoSEQ multiplex PCR; TCRdb's copy has only in-frame clones and lacks some. In the table there are just under 40,000 clones, about nine tenths of which are singletons. Sequenced here: CD4+ T cells from peripheral blood mononuclear cells, sampled in the first trimester of pregnancy. This chain connects TRBV7-2 to TRBJ1-1; D possibly corresponds to TRBD1 (6 bases). The TCR was taken from a female donor in good health, enrolled as a control in a pregnancy study. The CDR3 bases are TGTGCCAGCAGCCCGAGCCTTAACAGGGATGCTTTCTTT. It encodes CASSPSLNRDAFF.